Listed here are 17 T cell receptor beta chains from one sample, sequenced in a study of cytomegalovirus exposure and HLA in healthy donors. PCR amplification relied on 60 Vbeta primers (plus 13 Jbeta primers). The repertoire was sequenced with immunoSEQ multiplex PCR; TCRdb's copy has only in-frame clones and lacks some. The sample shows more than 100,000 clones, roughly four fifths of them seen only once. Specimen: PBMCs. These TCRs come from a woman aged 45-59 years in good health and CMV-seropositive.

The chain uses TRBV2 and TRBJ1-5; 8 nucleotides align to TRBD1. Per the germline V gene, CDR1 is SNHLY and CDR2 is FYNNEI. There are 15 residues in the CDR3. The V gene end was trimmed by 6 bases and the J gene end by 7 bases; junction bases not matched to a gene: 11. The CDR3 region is CASRAQTGEGQPQHF. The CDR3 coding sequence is TGTGCCAGCAGGGCCCAGACAGGGGAGGGACAGCCCCAGCATTTT.

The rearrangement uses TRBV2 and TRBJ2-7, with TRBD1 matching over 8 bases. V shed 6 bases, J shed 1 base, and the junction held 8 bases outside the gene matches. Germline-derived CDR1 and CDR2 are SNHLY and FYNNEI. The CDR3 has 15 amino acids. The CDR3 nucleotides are TGTGCCAGCAGCCCTGACAGGGGTCCTTCCTACGAGCAGTACTTC. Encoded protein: CASSPDRGPSYEQYF.

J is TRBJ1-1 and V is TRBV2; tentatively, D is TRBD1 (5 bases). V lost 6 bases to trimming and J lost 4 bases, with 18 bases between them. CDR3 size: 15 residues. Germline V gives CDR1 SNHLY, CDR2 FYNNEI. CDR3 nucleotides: TGTGCCAGCAGCGGAGCCCGCAGGGTTGTCACTGAAGCTTTCTTT. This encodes CASSGARRVVTEAFF. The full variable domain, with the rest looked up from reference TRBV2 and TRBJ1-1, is EPEVTQTPSHQVTQMGQEVILRCVPISNHLYFYWYRQILGQKVEFLVSFYNNEISEKSEIFDDQFSVERPDGSNFTLKIRSTKLEDSAMYFCASSGARRVVTEAFFGQGTRLTVV.

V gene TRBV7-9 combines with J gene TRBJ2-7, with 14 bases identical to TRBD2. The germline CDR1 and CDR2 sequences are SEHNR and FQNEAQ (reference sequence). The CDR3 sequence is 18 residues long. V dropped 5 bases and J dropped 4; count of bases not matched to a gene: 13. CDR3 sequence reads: CASSAAPGLAGVSYEQYF. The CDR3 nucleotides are TGTGCCAGCAGCGCGGCCCCGGGACTAGCGGGAGTCTCGTACGAGCAGTACTTC.

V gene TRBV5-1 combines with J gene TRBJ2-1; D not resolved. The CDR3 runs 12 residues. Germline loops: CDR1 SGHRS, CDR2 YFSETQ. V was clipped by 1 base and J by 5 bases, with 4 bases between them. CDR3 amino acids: CASSLPDNEQFF. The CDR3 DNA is TGCGCCAGCAGCTTGCCCGACAATGAGCAGTTCTTC.

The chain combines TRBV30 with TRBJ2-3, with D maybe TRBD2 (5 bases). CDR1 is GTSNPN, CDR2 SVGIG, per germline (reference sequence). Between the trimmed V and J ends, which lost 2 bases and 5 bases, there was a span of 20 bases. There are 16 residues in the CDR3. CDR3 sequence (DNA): TGTGCCTGGAGTTCCCGCCCCGGACTGGCTCAAGATACGCAGTATTTT. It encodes CAWSSRPGLAQDTQYF.

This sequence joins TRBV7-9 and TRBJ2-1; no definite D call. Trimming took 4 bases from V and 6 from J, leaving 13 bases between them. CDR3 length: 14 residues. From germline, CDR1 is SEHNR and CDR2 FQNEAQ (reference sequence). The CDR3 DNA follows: TGTGCCAGCAGCTCCCAGGCCACCTTCAATGAGCAGTTCTTC. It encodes CASSSQATFNEQFF.

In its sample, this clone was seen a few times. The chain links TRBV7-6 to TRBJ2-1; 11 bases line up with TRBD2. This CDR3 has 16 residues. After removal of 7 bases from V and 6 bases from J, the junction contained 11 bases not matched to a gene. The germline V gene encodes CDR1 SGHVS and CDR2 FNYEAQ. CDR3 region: CASTLSSGRLSNEQFF. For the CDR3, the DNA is TGTGCCAGCACCCTGTCTAGCGGGAGGCTTAGCAATGAGCAGTTCTTC.

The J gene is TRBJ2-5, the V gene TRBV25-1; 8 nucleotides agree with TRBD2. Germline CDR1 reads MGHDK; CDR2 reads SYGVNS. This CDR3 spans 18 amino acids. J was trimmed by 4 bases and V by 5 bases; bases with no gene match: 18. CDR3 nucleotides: TGTGCCAGCAGTCCTCGGCGGGGAGCGGGAGTAGGGGGAGAGACCCAGTACTTC. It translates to CASSPRRGAGVGGETQYF.

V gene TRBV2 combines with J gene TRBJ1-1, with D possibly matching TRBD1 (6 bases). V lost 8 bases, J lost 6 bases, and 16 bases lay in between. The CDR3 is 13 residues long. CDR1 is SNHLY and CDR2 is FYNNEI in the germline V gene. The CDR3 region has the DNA TGTGCCAGCTGGGAGGGACACGGCGCTGAAGCTTTCTTT. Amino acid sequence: CASWEGHGAEAFF.

For the CDR3, the DNA is TGTGCCAGCAAGGCAGGATATAATTCACCCCTCCACTTT. Its translation is CASKAGYNSPLHF. The V and J genes are TRBV7-9 and TRBJ1-6; no reliable D call. Germline CDR1 and CDR2: SEHNR and FQNEAQ (reference sequence). The CDR3 loop spans 13 amino acids. Trimming cost V 7 bases and J 4 bases, with 8 bases left between them.

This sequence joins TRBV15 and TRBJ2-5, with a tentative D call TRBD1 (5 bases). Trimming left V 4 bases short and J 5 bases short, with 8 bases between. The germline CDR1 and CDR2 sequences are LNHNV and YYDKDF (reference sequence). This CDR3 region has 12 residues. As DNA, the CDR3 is TGTGCCACCAGCACCCCAGGGGAGACCCAGTACTTC. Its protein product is CATSTPGETQYF.

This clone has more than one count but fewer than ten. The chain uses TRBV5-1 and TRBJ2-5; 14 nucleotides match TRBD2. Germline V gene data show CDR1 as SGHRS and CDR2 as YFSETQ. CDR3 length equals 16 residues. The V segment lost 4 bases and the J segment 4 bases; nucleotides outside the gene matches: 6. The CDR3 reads CASSLTTSGGGETQYF. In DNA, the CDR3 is TGCGCCAGCAGCCTAACGACTAGCGGGGGGGGAGAGACCCAGTACTTC.

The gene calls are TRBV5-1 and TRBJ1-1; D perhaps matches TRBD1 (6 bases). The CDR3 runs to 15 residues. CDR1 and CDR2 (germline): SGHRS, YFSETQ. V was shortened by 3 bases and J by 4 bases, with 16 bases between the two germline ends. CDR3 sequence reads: CASSSVGGPATEAFF. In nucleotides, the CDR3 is TGCGCCAGCAGCTCGGTTGGGGGCCCGGCCACTGAAGCTTTCTTT.

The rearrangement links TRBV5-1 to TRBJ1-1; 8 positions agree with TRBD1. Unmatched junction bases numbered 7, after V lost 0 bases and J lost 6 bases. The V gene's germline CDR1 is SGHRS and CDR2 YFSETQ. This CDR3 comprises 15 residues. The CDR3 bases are TGCGCCAGCAGCTTGGCCGGACAGGGAACGGCTGAAGCTTTCTTT. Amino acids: CASSLAGQGTAEAFF.

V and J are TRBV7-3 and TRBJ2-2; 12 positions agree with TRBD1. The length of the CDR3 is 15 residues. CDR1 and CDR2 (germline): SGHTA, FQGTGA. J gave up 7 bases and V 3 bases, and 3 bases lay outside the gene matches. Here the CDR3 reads CASSLGQGAFGELFF. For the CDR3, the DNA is TGTGCCAGCAGCTTGGGACAGGGGGCTTTCGGGGAGCTGTTTTTT.

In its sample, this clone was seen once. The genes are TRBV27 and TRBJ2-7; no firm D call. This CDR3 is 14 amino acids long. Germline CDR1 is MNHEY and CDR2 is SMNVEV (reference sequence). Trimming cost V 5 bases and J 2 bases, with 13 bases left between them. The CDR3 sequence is CASSPLRLAYEQYF. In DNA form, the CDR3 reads TGTGCCAGCAGTCCCCTACGATTAGCCTACGAGCAGTACTTC.